The rows below give T cell receptor beta chains drawn from one sample of a study of T cell clonotyping in hematopoietic cell transplantation. Method: immunoSEQ multiplex PCR; TCRdb's copy keeps in-frame clones and lacks some. The sample contains more than 65,000 clones, 90% to 95% of which appear only once. Source material: peripheral blood mononuclear cells. Receptor source: a man aged 50-59 years in good health. Some clones in this sample may be carry-over from other donors' samples. CDR3s include the opening cysteine and the closing phenylalanine or tryptophan. The order of the fields is V gene, J gene, clone size, D gene, CDR3 DNA, CDR3 protein. The D gene is left open where the match is weak. Size is stated for part of the rows, as once, few or many counts, or as a class when the clone is expanded.

V: TRBV27
J: TRBJ1-4
size: NA
D: NA
DNA: TGTGCCAGCAGTTTATCCCTCCGGAGGGATGAAAAACTGTTTTTT
CDR3: CASSLSLRRDEKLFF

V: TRBV16
J: TRBJ2-5
size: NA
D: NA
DNA: TGTGCCAGCAGCCAACCGTGGCTGCCCCAAGAGACCCAGTACTTC
CDR3: CASSQPWLPQETQYF

V: TRBV5-1
J: TRBJ2-2
size: NA
D: NA
DNA: TGCGCCAGCAGCTTGGCTGACACCGGGGAGCTGTTTTTT
CDR3: CASSLADTGELFF

V: TRBV6-1
J: TRBJ2-2
size: NA
D: TRBD1
DNA: TGTGCCAGCAGTGACGGGACAGCTTCCGGGGAGCTGTTTTTT
CDR3: CASSDGTASGELFF

V: TRBV6-5
J: TRBJ1-4
size: NA
D: NA
DNA: TGTGCCAGCAGCTATACCGGGCCCAGGGATGAAAAACTGTTTTTT
CDR3: CASSYTGPRDEKLFF

V: TRBV5-6
J: TRBJ2-7
size: NA
D: NA
DNA: TGTGCCAGCAGCGGTTTCCACGAGCAGTACTTC
CDR3: CASSGFHEQYF

V: TRBV2
J: TRBJ1-2
size: NA
D: NA
DNA: TGTGCCAGCAGTGAACGGCAGGATAACTATGGCTACACCTTC
CDR3: CASSERQDNYGYTF

V: TRBV6-1
J: TRBJ2-7
size: NA
D: TRBD1
DNA: TGTGCCAGCGGACGGGACAGGGGTTTGTACGAGCAGTACTTC
CDR3: CASGRDRGLYEQYF

V: TRBV9
J: TRBJ2-1
size: NA
D: NA
DNA: TGTGCCAGCAGCGTCGGGGGAACCTACAATGAGCAGTTCTTC
CDR3: CASSVGGTYNEQFF

V: TRBV27
J: TRBJ2-5
size: once
D: TRBD1
DNA: TGTGCCAGCCACGGGGGACAGGGGCAAGAGACCCAGTACTTC
CDR3: CASHGGQGQETQYF

V: TRBV19
J: TRBJ2-7
size: NA
D: TRBD2
DNA: TGTGCCAGTAGTAAGGGTGGGCGGGAGGGCTCCTACGAGCAGTACTTC
CDR3: CASSKGGREGSYEQYF

V: TRBV11-3
J: TRBJ2-5
size: NA
D: NA
DNA: TGTGCCAGCAGCCAGAGGGGTTTGACAGGTCAAGAGACCCAGTACTTC
CDR3: CASSQRGLTGQETQYF

V: TRBV27
J: TRBJ1-5
size: NA
D: TRBD1
DNA: TGTGCCAGCAGTCCAAGCACAGGGGGCAGTCAGCCCCAGCATTTT
CDR3: CASSPSTGGSQPQHF

V: TRBV7-2
J: TRBJ1-2
size: NA
D: NA
DNA: TGTGCCAGCAGTACCCTAGGACAGATTAACTATGGCTACACCTTC
CDR3: CASSTLGQINYGYTF

V: TRBV9
J: TRBJ2-7
size: few
D: NA
DNA: TGTGCCAGCAGCGTCTCAGGAAACTCCTACGAGCAGTACTTC
CDR3: CASSVSGNSYEQYF

V: TRBV7-2
J: TRBJ2-5
size: NA
D: TRBD1
DNA: TGTGCCAGCAGCTTAAACAGGGGGAGGGAGACCCAGTACTTC
CDR3: CASSLNRGRETQYF

V: TRBV19
J: TRBJ1-5
size: once
D: TRBD1
DNA: TGTGCCAGTAGTGTTAGACAGGGTAACTGGATTCAGCCCCAGCATTTT
CDR3: CASSVRQGNWIQPQHF